The 3 T cell receptor beta chains presented below share a single source sample, sequenced in a study of PD-L1 blockade in urothelial cancer. Using immunoSEQ multiplex PCR, the repertoire was profiled, and TCRdb retains in-frame clones only, with some absent. The table lists about 90,000 clones, over 65% of them singletons. Time point noted: peripheral blood 6 weeks after treatment start. Sequencing used PBMCs, obtained around atezolizumab (anti-PD-L1) treatment. The receptor source for this set is a man aged 65 to 79 with urothelial cancer.

The V and J genes are TRBV9 and TRBJ2-1, with TRBD2 matching over 9 bases. The germline gives CDR1 SGDLS, CDR2 YYNGEE. V was pared by 0 bases and J by 5 bases, with 6 bases of the junction left unmatched. The CDR3 is 16 amino acids. The CDR3 here is CASSVEVAGVNNEQFF. CDR3 sequence (DNA): TGTGCCAGCAGCGTAGAGGTAGCGGGAGTCAACAATGAGCAGTTCTTC. Variable domain in full (rest from reference TRBV9 and TRBJ2-1): DSGVTQTPKHLITATGQRVTLRCSPRSGDLSVYWYQQSLDQGLQFLIQYYNGEERAKGNILERFSAQQFPDLHSELNLSSLELGDSALYFCASSVEVAGVNNEQFFGPGTRLTVL.

The V and J genes are TRBV7-2 and TRBJ2-3; D possibly corresponds to TRBD2 (6 bases). The ends were cut back, 5 bases at V and 0 bases at J, with 15 bases in the middle. The CDR3 runs 16 residues. CDR1 is SGHTA, CDR2 FQGNSA, per germline. The CDR3: CASSPRRGGSTDTQYF. Here the CDR3 DNA reads TGTGCCAGCAGCCCCCGTCGCGGAGGGAGCACAGATACGCAGTATTTT.

Only one count was recorded for this clone. The chain employs TRBV4-2 and TRBJ2-3; TRBD2 aligns across 7 bases. Unmatched junction bases numbered 8, after V lost 0 bases and J lost 2 bases. CDR3 length: 17 amino acids. The V gene's germline CDR1 is LGHNA and CDR2 YNFKEQ. The CDR3 region has the DNA TGTGCCAGCAGCCAAGATGCTCGGGAGGATCACACAGATACGCAGTATTTT. It yields the protein CASSQDAREDHTDTQYF.